A single sample gave rise to the 32 T cell receptor beta chains below, sequenced in a study of blood T cell repertoires in COVID-19 (dated by TCRdb to 2018 to 2021). The method behind the library was the immunoSEQ multiplex PCR assay. This is the immuneACCESS table as TCRdb keeps it, with only in-frame sequences that have V and J called. A part of the clones is gone; compared with another copy, unresolved V genes explain less than half, and the rest is unexplained. The sample table shows around 73,000 clones, and over 60% are seen once. Together, the top ten hold under 3% of the sample. Sequencing input: peripheral blood. These receptors were obtained from a man aged 65 to 79 with COVID-19, enrolled during active disease.

This clone was seen only once. This chain uses TRBV29-1 with TRBJ2-2, with TRBD2 identical over 13 bases. CDR1 and CDR2 (germline): SQVTM, ANQGSEA. The CDR3 has 16 amino acids. V lost 5 bases and J lost 6; bases outside the gene matches: 9. The CDR3: CSVPRTSGSDAGELFF. As DNA, the CDR3 is TGCAGCGTTCCGCGGACTAGCGGGAGCGACGCCGGGGAGCTGTTTTTT.

This clone occurred a few times. The V gene is TRBV6-5, the J gene TRBJ2-7; D is perhaps TRBD1 (6 bases). There are 13 residues in the CDR3. Between the trimmed V and J ends, which lost 10 bases and 6 bases, there was a span of 19 bases. Germline values: CDR1 MNHEY, CDR2 SVGAGI. The CDR3 DNA reads TGTGCCACCCTGACTGGAAGAGGGGGCGAGCAGTACTTC. It is translated as CATLTGRGGEQYF.

By frequency in the sample, this clone is medium-sized. This chain uses TRBV4-1 with TRBJ1-2; 7 nucleotides line up with TRBD1. CDR1 and CDR2 (germline): MGHRA, YSYEKL. The V segment lost 4 bases and the J segment 2 bases; nucleotides outside the gene matches: 4. This CDR3 spans 14 amino acids. In DNA, the CDR3 is TGCGCCAGCAGCCCTATAGGGGGCAACTATGGCTACACCTTC. Encoded protein: CASSPIGGNYGYTF.

V gene TRBV24-1 combines with J gene TRBJ2-7; 11 bases are a match to TRBD2. Germline trimming cut 3 bases from V and 4 bases from J; bases unmatched to any gene: 4. This CDR3 contains 15 residues. CDR1 and CDR2 from the germline V gene are KGHDR and SFDVKD. CDR3 amino acids: CATSDPGTSGYEQYF. CDR3 DNA sequence: TGTGCCACCAGTGATCCCGGGACTAGCGGATACGAGCAGTACTTC.

This chain links TRBV6-2 or TRBV6-3 with TRBJ2-7, with 7 bases identical to TRBD2. Germline V gene data show CDR1 as MNHEY and CDR2 as SVGEGT. V lost 6 bases, J lost 7 bases, and 12 bases stayed unmatched. The CDR3 spans 14 residues. CDR3 nucleotide sequence: TGTGCCAGCAGCTCCGGGACTATTACCGGGGAGCAGTACTTC. Its translation is CASSSGTITGEQYF.

This sequence joins TRBV5-4 and TRBJ1-2, with a possible D match to TRBD1 (5 bases). V was pared by 2 bases and J by 3 bases, with 11 bases between. This CDR3 comprises 14 residues. Per the germline V gene, CDR1 is SGHNT and CDR2 is YYREEE (reference sequence). The CDR3 nucleotides are TGTGCCAGCAGCTTTCCAGGGTTGGACTATGGCTACACCTTC. It encodes CASSFPGLDYGYTF. Full variable domain (remainder filled in from reference TRBV5-4 and TRBJ1-2): ETGVTQSPTHLIKTRGQQVTLRCSSQSGHNTVSWYQQALGQGPQFIFQYYREEENGRGNFPPRFSGLQFPNYSSELNVNALELDDSALYLCASSFPGLDYGYTFGSGTRLTVV.

The sample holds a few counts of this clone. The gene calls are TRBV29-1 and TRBJ1-5; the match to TRBD1 covers 9 bases. The V segment lost 6 bases and the J segment 1 base; nucleotides outside the gene matches: 7. The CDR3 has 15 residues. Germline V lookup: CDR1 SQVTM, CDR2 ANQGSEA. CDR3: CSVQTGTGSNQPQHF. DNA for the CDR3: TGCAGCGTCCAAACCGGGACAGGGAGCAATCAGCCCCAGCATTTT.

V usage is TRBV25-1 and J usage is TRBJ2-2, with D perhaps TRBD2 (6 bases). Trimming removed 5 bases at V and 2 bases at J, with 18 bases between. CDR1 is MGHDK, CDR2 SYGVNS, per germline. There are 17 residues in the CDR3. The CDR3 DNA is TGTGCCAGCAGTACCGCCCGGGGGAGTGGCAACACCGGGGAGCTGTTTTTT. Translation: CASSTARGSGNTGELFF.

The chain combines TRBV6-5 with TRBJ2-1, with D perhaps TRBD2 (5 bases). The CDR3 totals 15 residues. The V and J ends lost 0 bases and 8 bases respectively, with 14 bases between them. CDR1 MNHEY and CDR2 SVGAGI come from the germline V gene. Here the CDR3 reads CASSYSYGNGDEQFF. The DNA for the CDR3 is TGTGCCAGCAGTTACTCGTACGGGAATGGGGATGAGCAGTTCTTC.

This clone was detected only once. J is TRBJ2-4 and V is TRBV9; 11 bases match TRBD1. The germline gives CDR1 SGDLS, CDR2 YYNGEE. CDR3 length: 14 amino acids. The trim removed 4 bases at V and 6 bases at J, leaving 3 bases unmatched. The CDR3 region is CASSIGQGANIQYF. The DNA for the CDR3 is TGTGCCAGCAGCATAGGACAGGGGGCAAACATTCAGTACTTC.

The chain recombines TRBV30 with TRBJ1-6; D gene uncertain. V dropped 1 base and J dropped 7 bases, with 5 bases sitting between them. This CDR3 has 12 amino acids. CDR1 GTSNPN and CDR2 SVGIG come from the germline V gene (reference sequence). The CDR3 loop is CAWSAGNSPLHF. Written as DNA, the CDR3 is TGTGCCTGGAGTGCCGGGAATTCACCCCTCCACTTT.

This sequence joins TRBV6-2 or TRBV6-3 and TRBJ2-2, with D perhaps matching TRBD2 (6 bases). The CDR3 has 15 residues. The germline V and J ends were trimmed by 6 bases and 2 bases, with 13 bases remaining between them. Germline-derived CDR1 and CDR2 are MNHEY and SVGEGT. CDR3 amino acids: CASSLRLVNTGELFF. The CDR3, as DNA: TGTGCCAGCAGCTTGAGACTAGTCAACACCGGGGAGCTGTTTTTT.

This chain joins TRBV19 and TRBJ1-5, with TRBD1 identical over 7 bases. The CDR3 contains 17 residues. V lost 7 bases to trimming and J lost 4 bases; unmatched junction nucleotides: 16. CDR1 is LNHDA, CDR2 SQIVND, per germline (reference sequence). DNA for the CDR3: TGTGCCAGTACCGATAGGGGGAAAAGGGGGCCAAATCAGCCCCAGCATTTT. As protein: CASTDRGKRGPNQPQHF.

J is TRBJ2-7 and V is TRBV6-2 or TRBV6-3, with 8 nucleotides matching TRBD1. This CDR3 is built from 14 residues. The V segment lost 6 bases and the J segment 4 bases; nucleotides outside the gene matches: 8. CDR1 is MNHEY and CDR2 is SVGEGT in the germline V gene. CDR3 sequence: CASSADRGRYEQYF. CDR3 nucleotides: TGTGCCAGCAGCGCCGACAGGGGCAGGTACGAGCAGTACTTC.

The chain joins TRBV7-8 to TRBJ1-2; no reliable D call. The V gene's germline CDR1 is SGHVS and CDR2 FQNEAQ. The germline V and J ends were trimmed by 0 bases and 1 base, with 6 bases remaining between them. This CDR3 region has 14 residues. CDR3 DNA sequence: TGTGCCAGCAGCTTAGCCCGGAGTAACTATGGCTACACCTTC. The encoded protein is CASSLARSNYGYTF.

The chain is built from TRBV6-5 and TRBJ2-7; TRBD1 matches 7 bases. CDR1 is MNHEY, CDR2 SVGAGI, per germline. CDR3 length: 14 amino acids. With 0 bases clipped from V and 2 bases from J, the junction kept 1 base outside the gene matches. The CDR3 region is CASSYSDRTYEQYF. DNA for the CDR3: TGTGCCAGCAGTTACTCGGACAGGACCTACGAGCAGTACTTC.

V gene TRBV19 combines with J gene TRBJ1-3, with TRBD1 matching over 12 bases. CDR1 is LNHDA and CDR2 is SQIVND in the germline V gene (reference sequence). J was trimmed by 4 bases and V by 5 bases; bases with no gene match: 9. The CDR3 is 17 amino acids. The CDR3 protein is CASSETGTGGAGNTIYF. As DNA, the CDR3 is TGTGCCAGTAGTGAAACCGGGACAGGGGGCGCCGGAAACACCATATATTTT.

The chain joins TRBV19 to TRBJ2-1; 11 bases fit TRBD2. Germline CDR1 reads LNHDA; CDR2 reads SQIVND (reference sequence). The trim removed 5 bases at V and 3 bases at J, leaving 6 bases unmatched. This CDR3 contains 16 residues. For the CDR3, the DNA is TGTGCCAGTAGTTTGTTGACTAGCGGGGTCTACAATGAGCAGTTCTTC. It is translated as CASSLLTSGVYNEQFF.

CDR3 DNA sequence: TGTGCCAGCAGTTACACTAGCGAACGCGAGCAGTACTTC. Its translation is CASSYTSEREQYF. The genes are TRBV5-4 and TRBJ2-7, with TRBD2 identical over 7 bases. CDR3 length: 13 residues. Per germline, CDR1 SGHNT and CDR2 YYREEE (reference sequence). The trim removed 5 bases at V and 6 bases at J, leaving 8 bases unmatched.

This rearrangement joins TRBV6-1 to TRBJ2-1; 13 nucleotides align to TRBD2. Germline values: CDR1 MNHNS, CDR2 SASEGT. V lost 9 bases and J lost 8; bases outside the gene matches: 4. The CDR3 contains 13 residues. In DNA, the CDR3 is TGTGCCAGTAGACTAGCGGGAGGCGATGAGCAGTTCTTC. It translates to CASRLAGGDEQFF.

This chain uses TRBV5-1 with TRBJ2-7; TRBD2 aligns across 10 bases. The V gene end was trimmed by 4 bases and the J gene end by 2 bases; junction bases not matched to a gene: 6. CDR3 length: 15 residues. CDR1 SGHRS and CDR2 YFSETQ come from the germline V gene. The CDR3 sequence: CASSGGTSATYEQYF. DNA for the CDR3: TGCGCCAGCAGCGGAGGGACTAGCGCTACCTACGAGCAGTACTTC.

This clone was found once. This sequence joins TRBV15 and TRBJ1-3; D perhaps matches TRBD1 (5 bases). Trimming left V 0 bases short and J 3 bases short, with 9 bases between. Looked up from germline, CDR1 is LNHNV and CDR2 is YYDKDF (reference sequence). The CDR3 is 15 residues long. This chain's CDR3 is CATSRDMGLGNTIYF. The CDR3 nucleotides read TGTGCCACCAGCAGAGATATGGGGCTTGGAAACACCATATATTTT.

V and J are TRBV6-5 and TRBJ1-1; possibly TRBD1 for D (5 bases). The CDR3 totals 13 residues. The germline gives CDR1 MNHEY, CDR2 SVGAGI. V was shortened by 6 bases and J by 1 base, with 9 bases between the two germline ends. CDR3 sequence reads: CASRRQTNTEAFF. The DNA for the CDR3 is TGTGCCAGCAGAAGACAGACGAACACTGAAGCTTTCTTT.

This rearrangement joins TRBV6-6 to TRBJ1-4; 8 bases fit TRBD1. This CDR3 comprises 15 residues. Germline CDR1 and CDR2: MNHNY and SVGAGI (reference sequence). Trimming cost V 6 bases and J 6 bases; bases outside gene matches: 9. Here the CDR3 reads CASRPTDRVDEKLFF. CDR3 in DNA: TGTGCCAGCAGACCTACGGACAGGGTGGATGAAAAACTGTTTTTT.

This clone was recorded a few times. The V and J genes are TRBV7-9 and TRBJ2-7, with 14 bases aligning to TRBD2. V dropped 4 bases and J dropped 7; count of bases not matched to a gene: 12. The CDR3 consists of 17 residues. CDR1 and CDR2 from the germline V gene are SEHNR and FQNEAQ (reference sequence). The CDR3 reads CASSSSLRLAGGNEQYF. The CDR3 region has the DNA TGTGCCAGCAGCTCCTCTTTAAGACTAGCGGGAGGGAATGAGCAGTACTTC. Based on the CDR3 plus reference TRBV7-9 and TRBJ2-7, the full variable domain is DTGVSQNPRHKITKRGQNVTFRCDPISEHNRLYWYRQTLGQGPEFLTYFQNEAQLEKSRLLSDRFSAERPKGSFSTLEIQRTEQGDSAMYLCASSSSLRLAGGNEQYFGPGTRLTVT.

The rearrangement uses TRBV19 and TRBJ2-1; 7 bases are shared with TRBD1. The CDR3 has 19 amino acids. From germline, CDR1 is LNHDA and CDR2 SQIVND (reference sequence). V lost 5 bases and J lost 3; bases outside the gene matches: 19. CDR3 bases: TGTGCCAGTAGTCCTCGGGACAGACAATATTTTGTTTACTACAATGAGCAGTTCTTC. Protein sequence: CASSPRDRQYFVYYNEQFF.

The CDR3 is CATSEGLASGSPDTQYF. CDR3 DNA: TGTGCCACCAGCGAAGGTCTCGCTAGCGGATCCCCCGATACGCAGTATTTT. The chain has TRBV15 and TRBJ2-3, with TRBD2 matching 7 bases. There are 17 residues in the CDR3. In germline, CDR1 is LNHNV, CDR2 YYDKDF (reference sequence). V lost 5 bases, J lost 6 bases, and 17 bases stayed unmatched.

The CDR3 protein is CASRGTGELFNEQFF. The CDR3 nucleotides read TGTGCCAGCAGAGGGACAGGGGAACTCTTTAATGAGCAGTTCTTC. This chain joins TRBV6-5 and TRBJ2-1; 10 nucleotides line up with TRBD1. CDR1 and CDR2 (germline): MNHEY, SVGAGI. The CDR3 totals 15 residues. Losses at the gene ends were 6 bases for V and 7 bases for J; bases not matched to a gene: 9.

The chain combines TRBV3-1 (or the pseudogene TRBV3-2) with TRBJ2-7; TRBD1 agrees at 7 bases. The CDR3 has 18 amino acids. V gave up 0 bases and J gave up 4 bases; unmatched junction bases: 15. Germline assignment: CDR1 LGHDT and CDR2 YNNKEL (reference sequence). The CDR3 protein is CASSQDPRGRQGNYEQYF. CDR3 nucleotides: TGTGCCAGCAGCCAAGACCCCAGGGGGAGACAGGGTAATTACGAGCAGTACTTC.

The chain carries TRBV5-4 and TRBJ2-1; TRBD1 matches at 9 bases. Losses at the gene ends were 4 bases for V and 5 bases for J; bases not matched to a gene: 7. The CDR3 covers 15 residues. Germline CDR1 is SGHNT and CDR2 is YYREEE (reference sequence). CDR3 region: CASSTPGQGNNEQFF. The CDR3, as DNA: TGTGCCAGCAGCACTCCGGGACAGGGTAACAATGAGCAGTTCTTC.

The gene calls are TRBV19 and TRBJ1-2; no clear D. Germline assignment: CDR1 LNHDA and CDR2 SQIVND (reference sequence). Deletions cut 8 bases from V and 1 base from J, with 17 bases between. This CDR3 has 15 residues. CDR3 DNA: TGTGCCAGTCACCCGGGCCCCGCGGGTAACTATGGCTACACCTTC. Translated, it gives CASHPGPAGNYGYTF.

The chain uses TRBV6-5 and TRBJ2-1, with 9 bases matching TRBD2. V was pared by 6 bases and J by 9 bases, with 6 bases of the junction left unmatched. Germline CDR1 is MNHEY and CDR2 is SVGAGI. This CDR3 is 13 amino acids long. The CDR3 region is CASSTSGQGEQFF. CDR3 nucleotides: TGTGCCAGCAGCACTAGCGGGCAGGGTGAGCAGTTCTTC.